This TCR beta chain is drawn from a study of blood T cells in healthy people across ages. Each donor was a healthy Caucasian individual from Russia, aged about 6 to 100. Investigators took about 9.2 milliliters of peripheral blood from every donor. PBMCs were isolated at a quantity of at least 6.5 million per sample. Together with a sample-barcoded 5' primer, a J-beta primer mix was included in a second PCR lasting about 7 to 11 cycles. One entry per CDR3 protein results from TCRdb running MiXCR on the 5' RACE reads. The sample carries about 970,000 distinct CDR3 sequences, 51% recorded once. CDR3 length equals 15 residues. With 8 bases removed from V and 1 base from J, the gap between germline ends came to 16 bases. The V gene's germline CDR1 is WSHSY and CDR2 SAAADI.

The genes are TRBV10-2 and TRBJ2-3, with D possibly being TRBD2 (5 bases). The sequenced sample consisted of blood. The clonotype comes from a woman aged 60-75 years in good health. CDR3 amino acids: CASADLRVRTDTQYF. The CDR3, as DNA: TGCGCCAGCGCGGACTTGAGGGTGCGCACAGATACGCAGTATTTT.